The 27 T cell receptor beta chains below were found in one sample sequenced in a study of T-cell reconstitution after alpha-beta-depleted transplantation in children. TCRbeta library construction was performed incorporating unique molecular identifiers. TCRdb reprocessed the PCR reads via MiXCR and lists one record per CDR3 protein. Of about 98,000 distinct CDR3 sequences listed, 23% are singletons. This material consisted of PBMCs, taken before TCRalphabeta/CD19-depleted stem cell transplant. The receptors originated from a boy aged 2-9 years with acute lymphoblastic leukemia, due to receive a stem cell transplant.

This clonotype was recorded many times. The chain employs TRBV6-5 and TRBJ2-5; D is uncertain. Trimming shortened V by 0 bases and J by 5 bases, and 10 bases separated the two germline ends. The V gene's germline CDR1 is MNHEY and CDR2 SVGAGI. The CDR3 sequence is 14 residues long. CDR3 DNA: TGTGCCAGCAGTTACTCGGACCGTACGGAGACCCAGTACTTC. Amino acids: CASSYSDRTETQYF.

There are a few counts of this clonotype. The V call is TRBV29-1, the J call TRBJ1-1; D perhaps matches TRBD1 (5 bases). The CDR3 is 14 amino acids. V lost 4 bases to trimming and J lost 1 base, with 13 bases between them. The germline gives CDR1 SQVTM, CDR2 ANQGSEA. This CDR3 reads CSVGRDGRNTEAFF. CDR3 in DNA: TGCAGCGTTGGGAGGGACGGCCGGAACACTGAAGCTTTCTTT.

The CDR3 here is CASSQENPGRLGTNTGELFF. CDR3 DNA: TGTGCCAGCAGCCAAGAAAACCCCGGTAGGCTGGGGACGAACACCGGGGAGCTGTTTTTT. The chain uses TRBV3-1 and TRBJ2-2; no clear D. Between the trimmed V and J ends, which lost 0 bases and 0 bases, there was a span of 20 bases. This CDR3 is 20 amino acids long. Germline CDR1 is LGHDT and CDR2 is YNNKEL (reference sequence).

A few counts support this clonotype. The V call is TRBV28, the J call TRBJ2-5; D is ambiguous. Looked up from germline, CDR1 is MDHEN and CDR2 is SYDVKM. V lost 6 bases, J lost 4 bases, and 15 bases lay in between. This CDR3 region has 14 residues. This chain's CDR3 is CASSSGGRPETQYF. In DNA form, the CDR3 reads TGTGCCAGCAGCTCCGGCGGCCGCCCAGAGACCCAGTACTTC.

This clonotype was observed a handful of times. The J gene is TRBJ1-5, the V gene TRBV28; D is possibly TRBD1 (6 bases). In germline, CDR1 is MDHEN, CDR2 SYDVKM. The CDR3 consists of 13 residues. The V end was cut by 6 bases, the J end by 4 bases, with 10 bases between. For the CDR3, the DNA is TGTGCCAGCAGCCTTACAGGGAATCAGCCCCAGCATTTT. Translated: CASSLTGNQPQHF.

This clonotype was seen more than once but under ten times. The rearrangement links TRBV10-3 to TRBJ2-1; TRBD1 might be the D (6 bases). The CDR3 extends over 15 amino acids. Germline CDR1 is ENHRY and CDR2 is SYGVKD. V lost 6 bases, J lost 9 bases, and 21 bases lay in between. CDR3 in DNA: TGTGCCATCAGACAAACCGGGTCACGAGGGGGTGAGCAGTTCTTC. Residues: CAIRQTGSRGGEQFF.

At least ten counts were recorded for this clonotype. V and J are TRBV5-1 and TRBJ2-3; TRBD1 or TRBD2 may be the D gene (6 bases each). Germline CDR1 reads SGHRS; CDR2 reads YFSETQ. The CDR3 is 15 amino acids. V gave up 0 bases and J gave up 4 bases, with 12 bases separating them. The CDR3 reads CASSLDRGRADTQYF. The CDR3 DNA reads TGCGCCAGCAGCTTGGATCGGGGGCGAGCAGATACGCAGTATTTT. The whole variable domain, filled in from reference TRBV5-1 and TRBJ2-3, reads KAGVTQTPRYLIKTRGQQVTLSCSPISGHRSVSWYQQTPGQGLQFLFEYFSETQRNKGNFPGRFSGRQFSNSRSEMNVSTLELGDSALYLCASSLDRGRADTQYFGPGTRLTVL.

Ten or more counts support this clonotype. The chain combines TRBV7-2 with TRBJ2-7, with 9 bases identical to TRBD2. The V gene's germline CDR1 is SGHTA and CDR2 FQGNSA. The CDR3 loop spans 12 amino acids. With V trimmed by 5 bases and J by 13 bases, 9 bases remained unmatched. CDR3 region: CASSPRTSEFYF. The DNA for the CDR3 is TGTGCCAGCAGCCCGCGGACTAGCGAGTTCTACTTC.

Many counts were recorded for this clonotype. This chain links TRBV12-3 or TRBV12-4 with TRBJ2-5; 7 bases line up with TRBD2. This CDR3 region has 14 residues. Germline trimming cut 7 bases from V and 4 bases from J; bases unmatched to any gene: 9. Here the CDR3 reads CASTPSGGGETQYF. The CDR3 DNA reads as TGTGCCAGCACACCCTCGGGAGGCGGAGAGACCCAGTACTTC.

This clonotype was detected once. This chain connects TRBV27 to TRBJ2-7; D is unclear. The V gene's germline CDR1 is MNHEY and CDR2 SMNVEV (reference sequence). The CDR3 loop spans 15 amino acids. The germline V and J ends were trimmed by 4 bases and 0 bases, with 13 bases remaining between them. The chain's CDR3 is CASSSASGLSYEQYF. For the CDR3, the DNA is TGTGCCAGCAGTTCGGCGTCAGGCCTCTCCTACGAGCAGTACTTC.

This clonotype was picked up a small number of times. The chain links TRBV28 to TRBJ2-7; 8 nucleotides agree with TRBD1. This CDR3 region has 15 residues. The germline V gene has CDR1 MDHEN and CDR2 SYDVKM. The V and J ends lost 6 bases and 1 base, in that order; junction bases with no gene match: 8. CDR3: CASSSPTGVSYEQYF. The CDR3 DNA reads TGTGCCAGCAGCTCCCCGACAGGGGTATCCTACGAGCAGTACTTC.

This clonotype was observed many times. J is TRBJ2-3 and V is TRBV12-3 or TRBV12-4; the D gene is possibly TRBD2 (5 bases). V was cut by 7 bases and J by 1 base, with 12 bases left in between. The CDR3 loop spans 14 amino acids. As DNA, the CDR3 is TGTGCCAGCACCAAGAGGGCAGGCACAGATACGCAGTATTTT. This gives the protein CASTKRAGTDTQYF.

This clonotype was counted between two and nine times. The rearrangement uses TRBV29-1 and TRBJ2-7; tentative D call: TRBD2 (6 bases). The CDR3 totals 13 residues. Germline V gene data show CDR1 as SQVTM and CDR2 as ANQGSEA. Trimming took off 5 bases at V and 2 bases at J, with 13 bases between the two ends. The CDR3: CSVPGLSPYEQYF. In nucleotides, the CDR3 is TGCAGCGTTCCGGGACTTAGTCCCTACGAGCAGTACTTC.

This clonotype was seen a few times. The chain links TRBV5-5 to TRBJ1-2, with TRBD1 identical over 8 bases. The CDR3 has 11 amino acids. The V and J ends lost 9 bases and 6 bases, in that order; junction bases with no gene match: 4. Germline V CDR1 and CDR2: SGHKS, YYEKEE (reference sequence). CDR3 residues: CATRTGNGYTF. DNA for the CDR3: TGTGCCACCCGGACAGGGAATGGCTACACCTTC.

This clonotype was seen only a few times. J is TRBJ1-6 and V is TRBV4-1; unclear D gene. Germline CDR1 MGHRA, CDR2 YSYEKL. The CDR3 is 13 amino acids. Trimming left V 0 bases short and J 8 bases short, with 5 bases between. CDR3 region: CASSQDQYSPLHF. CDR3 coding DNA: TGCGCCAGCAGCCAAGATCAGTATTCACCCCTCCACTTT.

This clonotype turned up a few times. The chain carries TRBV28 and TRBJ2-7, with 7 nucleotides matching TRBD1. This CDR3 is 12 amino acids long. The germline CDR1 and CDR2 sequences are MDHEN and SYDVKM. V lost 5 bases to trimming and J lost 6 bases; unmatched junction nucleotides: 4. The CDR3 coding sequence is TGTGCCAGCAGTGACAGGGAGTTCGAGCAGTACTTC. Its protein is CASSDREFEQYF.

As to this clonotype: An end of the junction does not agree with germline; a read error may underlie this. This chain connects TRBV6-5 to TRBJ2-1; 8 bases are a match to TRBD2. The CDR3 is 16 amino acids. Germline V gives CDR1 MNHEY, CDR2 SVGAGI. The CDR3 bases are TGTGCCAGCAGTTACGGTTCTGGGACTAGGTCCAATGAGCCGTTCTTC. Residues: CASSYGSGTRSNEPFF.

This chain links TRBV3-1 with TRBJ2-7, with D perhaps TRBD1 (6 bases). Germline CDR1 and CDR2: LGHDT and YNNKEL (reference sequence). V was pared by 3 bases and J by 3 bases, with 9 bases between. The CDR3 is 13 amino acids. This chain's CDR3 is CASSHGQRYEQYF. The CDR3 DNA is TGTGCCAGCAGCCATGGACAGCGCTACGAGCAGTACTTC.

This clonotype has more than one count but fewer than ten. This CDR3 reads CASRLAEGKTDTQYF. The CDR3 coding sequence is TGTGCCAGCAGGCTAGCGGAGGGGAAAACAGATACGCAGTATTTT. The chain uses TRBV6-1 and TRBJ2-3; 7 bases match TRBD2. The CDR3 loop spans 15 amino acids. CDR1 is MNHNS, CDR2 SASEGT, per germline. The junction had 9 bases not matched to a gene; V was cut back by 6 bases and J by 3 bases.

The J gene is TRBJ2-1, the V gene TRBV28, with D tentatively TRBD2 (5 bases). Trimming removed 6 bases at V and 5 bases at J, with 17 bases between. The CDR3 loop spans 15 amino acids. Germline V lookup: CDR1 MDHEN, CDR2 SYDVKM. CDR3 DNA: TGTGCCAGCAGCGGCCCCAGCGGAGGCAACAATGAGCAGTTCTTC. It specifies CASSGPSGGNNEQFF.

The chain carries TRBV27 and TRBJ2-2; possible D gene TRBD1, 6 bases. Between the trimmed V and J ends, which lost 9 bases and 4 bases, there was a span of 12 bases. In germline, CDR1 is MNHEY, CDR2 SMNVEV (reference sequence). This CDR3 has 13 amino acids. The CDR3 reads CASPGRGTGELFF. The CDR3 DNA sequence: TGTGCCAGTCCCGGCAGGGGCACCGGGGAGCTGTTTTTT.

The chain's CDR3 is CATENVPRGEQFF. In DNA, the CDR3 is TGTGCCACCGAAAACGTCCCTAGGGGTGAGCAGTTCTTC. V gene TRBV6-5 combines with J gene TRBJ2-1; a weak D match, TRBD1 (5 bases). The ends were cut back, 10 bases at V and 9 bases at J, with 19 bases in the middle. Germline V gene lookup returns CDR1 MNHEY and CDR2 SVGAGI. The CDR3 runs 13 residues.

The chain employs TRBV11-3 and TRBJ1-1; no clear D. Germline-derived CDR1 and CDR2 are SGHNT and YENEEA. The CDR3 loop spans 13 amino acids. The germline V and J ends were trimmed by 5 bases and 4 bases, with 11 bases remaining between them. This chain's CDR3 is CASSNSFGTEAFF. CDR3 bases: TGTGCCAGCAGCAATAGTTTCGGCACTGAAGCTTTCTTT.

The table lists this clonotype with many counts. The genes are TRBV5-1 and TRBJ1-3; D remains unclear. This CDR3 region has 12 residues. Germline CDR1 and CDR2: SGHRS and YFSETQ. The V gene lost 5 bases and the J gene lost 0 bases, with 3 bases spanning the gap. CDR3 DNA sequence: TGCGCCAGCAGAAGCTCTGGAAACACCATATATTTT. Its translation is CASRSSGNTIYF.

The rearrangement joins TRBV11-2 to TRBJ2-7; D assignment may be TRBD1 or TRBD2 (5 bases each). CDR3 size: 15 residues. V was clipped by 2 bases and J by 4 bases, with 15 bases between them. Germline-derived CDR1 and CDR2 are SGHAT and FQNNGV. The CDR3: CASSLSWDGWYEQYF. The DNA for the CDR3 is TGTGCCAGCAGCTTATCTTGGGACGGCTGGTACGAGCAGTACTTC.

This rearrangement joins TRBV28 to TRBJ2-7; 9 nucleotides line up with TRBD1. Trimming cost V 5 bases and J 2 bases; bases outside gene matches: 10. CDR1 MDHEN and CDR2 SYDVKM come from the germline V gene. The CDR3 length is 16 residues. The CDR3 spells CASSPSGTGNAYEQYF. In nucleotides, the CDR3 is TGTGCCAGCAGTCCTTCCGGGACAGGGAACGCCTACGAGCAGTACTTC.

This clonotype was counted between two and nine times. The rearrangement joins TRBV25-1 to TRBJ1-6; 8 bases fit TRBD1. The CDR3 has 18 amino acids. Germline loops: CDR1 MGHDK, CDR2 SYGVNS. Trimming at V came to 0 bases and at J to 10 bases, leaving 14 bases not matched to a gene. CDR3: CASSEYGGGTGGRSPLHF. The CDR3 nucleotides read TGTGCCAGCAGTGAATATGGTGGCGGGACAGGCGGAAGGTCACCCCTCCACTTT. Combining the CDR3 with reference TRBV25-1 and TRBJ1-6 gives the whole variable domain EADIYQTPRYLVIGTGKKITLECSQTMGHDKMYWYQQDPGMELHLIHYSYGVNSTEKGDLSSESTVSRIRTEHFPLTLESARPSHTSQYLCASSEYGGGTGGRSPLHFGNGTRLTVT.